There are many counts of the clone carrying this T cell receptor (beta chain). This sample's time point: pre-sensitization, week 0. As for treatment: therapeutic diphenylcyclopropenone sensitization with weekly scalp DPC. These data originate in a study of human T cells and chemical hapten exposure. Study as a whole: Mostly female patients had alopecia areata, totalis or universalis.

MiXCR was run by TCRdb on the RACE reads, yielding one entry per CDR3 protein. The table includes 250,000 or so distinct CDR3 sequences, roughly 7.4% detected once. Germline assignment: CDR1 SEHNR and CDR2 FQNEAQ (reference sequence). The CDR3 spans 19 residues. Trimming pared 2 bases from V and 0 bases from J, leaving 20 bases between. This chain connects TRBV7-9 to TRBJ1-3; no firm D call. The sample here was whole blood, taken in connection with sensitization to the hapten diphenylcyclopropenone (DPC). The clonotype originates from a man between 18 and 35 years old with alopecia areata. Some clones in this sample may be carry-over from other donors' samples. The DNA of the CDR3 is TGTGCCAGCAGCTTAATTTATTTTGTCGCGGCGAACTCTGGAAACACCATATATTTT. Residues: CASSLIYFVAANSGNTIYF.